A single sample is the source of the 16 T cell receptor beta chains below, sequenced in a study of blood T cells in healthy people across ages. Combining a sample-barcoded 5' primer with a J-beta primer mix, a second PCR ran for roughly 6 to 12 cycles. Each CDR3 protein is one row after TCRdb ran MiXCR on the 5' RACE reads. Of 1,500,000 or so distinct CDR3 sequences in the sample, approximately 63% were seen once. Sequences were obtained from blood. The receptors derive from a man aged 18 to 30 in good health.

As DNA, the CDR3 is TGTGCCAGCAGTGAAGCGCCACGGGGGAAGACCTACGAGCAGTACTTC. Translation gives CASSEAPRGKTYEQYF. The genes are TRBV6-1 and TRBJ2-5; tentative D call: TRBD2 (6 bases). The DNA matches TRBJ2-7 better at its end, which makes the J call doubtful. The CDR3 spans 16 residues. Germline V gives CDR1 MNHNS, CDR2 SASEGT.

There are a few counts of this clonotype. The V and J genes are TRBV4-3 and TRBJ2-1; either TRBD1 or TRBD2 may fit D (6 bases each). The CDR3 covers 16 residues. Deletions cut 0 bases from V and 3 bases from J, with 12 bases between. Germline values: CDR1 LGHNA, CDR2 YSLEER. CDR3 in amino acids: CASSQDGGGSYNEQFF. The CDR3, as DNA: TGCGCCAGCAGCCAAGATGGAGGGGGGAGCTACAATGAGCAGTTCTTC.

This clonotype has only a few counts. The rearrangement uses TRBV6-6 and TRBJ1-2, with D unclear. V was pared by 4 bases and J by 4 bases, with 10 bases between. CDR1 MNHNY and CDR2 SVGAGI come from the germline V gene (reference sequence). The CDR3 extends over 13 amino acids. CDR3 in DNA: TGTGCCAGCAGTTTAGAGGAGTCCTATGGCTACACCTTC. Its protein product is CASSLEESYGYTF.

This clonotype has only a few counts. The chain joins TRBV29-1 to TRBJ2-7, with 8 bases that match TRBD2. The germline CDR1 and CDR2 sequences are SQVTM and ANQGSEA. The CDR3 sequence is 13 residues long. After removal of 6 bases from V and 5 bases from J, the junction contained 9 bases not matched to a gene. The CDR3: CSVTGLAGNEQYF. As DNA, the CDR3 is TGCAGCGTCACGGGCCTAGCGGGTAACGAGCAGTACTTC.

The chain couples TRBV29-1 to TRBJ2-1; no reliable D call. Germline V lookup: CDR1 SQVTM, CDR2 ANQGSEA. The CDR3 covers 13 residues. Trimming removed 4 bases from V and 4 bases from J, with 11 bases in between. In nucleotides, the CDR3 is TGCAGCGTTGGAACAGAGCCGTACAATGAGCAGTTCTTC. Encoded protein: CSVGTEPYNEQFF.

Only a few counts were recorded for this clonotype. This chain links TRBV25-1 with TRBJ2-5; D may match TRBD1 or TRBD2 (5 bases each). Germline loops: CDR1 MGHDK, CDR2 SYGVNS. Deletions cut 5 bases from V and 5 bases from J, with 15 bases between. There are 14 residues in the CDR3. The CDR3 DNA reads as TGTGCCAGCAGTCAAGGGACCGTGGAGGAGACCCAGTACTTC. Its translation is CASSQGTVEETQYF.

This sequence joins TRBV6-2 or TRBV6-3 and TRBJ2-1; 10 nucleotides match TRBD1. The junction had 14 bases not matched to a gene; V was cut back by 5 bases and J by 7 bases. Germline V gene data show CDR1 as MNHEY and CDR2 as SVGEGT. This CDR3 region has 17 residues. CDR3 region: CASSGARGTGAGNEQFF. In DNA, the CDR3 is TGTGCCAGCAGTGGCGCACGCGGGACAGGGGCTGGTAATGAGCAGTTCTTC.

In its sample, this clonotype was seen a few times. V is TRBV3-1 and J is TRBJ1-1; unclear D gene. The CDR3 is 15 amino acids. Germline lookup yields CDR1 LGHDT and CDR2 YNNKEL (reference sequence). V lost 1 base to trimming and J lost 5 bases, with 14 bases between them. In DNA, the CDR3 is TGTGCCAGCAGCCAAGCGGTGACCGTTGGGACTGAAGCTTTCTTT. Translated: CASSQAVTVGTEAFF. The complete variable domain, with remaining parts taken from reference TRBV3-1 and TRBJ1-1, reads DTAVSQTPKYLVTQMGNDKSIKCEQNLGHDTMYWYKQDSKKFLKIMFSYNNKELIINETVPNRFSPKSPDKAHLNLHINSLELGDSAVYFCASSQAVTVGTEAFFGQGTRLTVV.

The rearrangement links TRBV2 to TRBJ1-2; D unresolved. V lost 2 bases and J 4 bases, leaving 20 bases between the germline ends. CDR3 length: 17 amino acids. Germline lookup yields CDR1 SNHLY and CDR2 FYNNEI. For the CDR3, the DNA is TGTGCCAGCAGTGAAATGGGCCGTCAGCATCATAGCTATGGCTACACCTTC. Translation: CASSEMGRQHHSYGYTF.

The gene calls are TRBV27 and TRBJ2-7, with a weak D call TRBD1 (5 bases). Per germline, CDR1 MNHEY and CDR2 SMNVEV (reference sequence). The V and J ends lost 6 bases and 5 bases respectively, with 17 bases between them. The CDR3 is made up of 14 amino acids. Here the CDR3 reads CASRKTAVGDEQYF. The CDR3 region has the DNA TGTGCCAGCAGGAAGACAGCCGTTGGGGACGAGCAGTACTTC.

This clonotype was counted a few times. J is TRBJ2-1 and V is TRBV15; D ambiguous. V was trimmed by 1 base and J by 0 bases, leaving 10 bases between them. This CDR3 spans 16 amino acids. CDR1 and CDR2 (germline): LNHNV, YYDKDF (reference sequence). The CDR3 loop is CATSRGAESSYNEQFF. DNA for the CDR3: TGTGCCACCAGCAGAGGTGCGGAGAGCTCCTACAATGAGCAGTTCTTC.

This clonotype was detected only a few times. This chain connects TRBV29-1 to TRBJ2-3, with D unclear. This CDR3 is built from 15 residues. The V and J ends lost 3 bases and 4 bases respectively, with 17 bases between them. Per germline, CDR1 SQVTM and CDR2 ANQGSEA. The CDR3, as DNA: TGCAGCGTTGAGTCTAGACGATTCCAGGCAGATACGCAGTATTTT. Its protein product is CSVESRRFQADTQYF.

The genes are TRBV20-1 and TRBJ2-7; 7 bases map to TRBD1. J lost 6 bases, V lost 1 base, and 9 bases had no gene match. The CDR3 spans 14 residues. Germline values: CDR1 DFQATT, CDR2 SNEGSKA (reference sequence). The CDR3 DNA follows: TGCAGTGCTAGAGGGGACAGACCCCTCTCCGAGCAGTACTTC. This translates into CSARGDRPLSEQYF.

The rearrangement links TRBV20-1 to TRBJ2-3, with no clear D. The germline V gene has CDR1 DFQATT and CDR2 SNEGSKA (reference sequence). CDR3 length equals 14 residues. V lost 2 bases to trimming and J lost 5 bases, with 14 bases between them. The CDR3 DNA follows: TGCAGTGCTAGAAGACTGGATTCGATAGATACGCAGTATTTT. Translation gives CSARRLDSIDTQYF.

V and J are TRBV15 and TRBJ2-3; tentative D call: TRBD2 (5 bases). V gave up 0 bases and J gave up 4 bases, with 8 bases separating them. Germline-derived CDR1 and CDR2 are LNHNV and YYDKDF (reference sequence). The CDR3 length is 14 residues. DNA for the CDR3: TGTGCCACCAGCAGAGAAGCGGCCTCAGATACGCAGTATTTT. Encoded protein: CATSREAASDTQYF.

This chain uses TRBV12-3 or TRBV12-4 with TRBJ2-7; D unclear. V lost 6 bases, J lost 3 bases, and 12 bases lay in between. CDR3 length: 13 amino acids. The CDR3 nucleotides read TGTGCCAGCAGCCCTTTACTCTTCTACGAGCAGTACTTC. The encoded protein is CASSPLLFYEQYF.